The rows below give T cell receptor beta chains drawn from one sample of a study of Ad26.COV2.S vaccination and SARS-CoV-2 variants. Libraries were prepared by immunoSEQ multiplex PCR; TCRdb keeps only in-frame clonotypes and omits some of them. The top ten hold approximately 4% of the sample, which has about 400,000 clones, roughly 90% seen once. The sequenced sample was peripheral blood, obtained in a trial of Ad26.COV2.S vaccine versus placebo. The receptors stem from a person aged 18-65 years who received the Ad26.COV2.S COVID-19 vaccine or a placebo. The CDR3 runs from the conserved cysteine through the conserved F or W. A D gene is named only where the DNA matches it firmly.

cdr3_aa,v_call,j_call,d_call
CASSSLLNTGELFF,TRBV19,TRBJ2-2,NA
CASSLRQVTDTQYF,TRBV5-8,TRBJ2-3,NA
CASSQDQRGGYNEQFF,TRBV3-1/TRBV3-2,TRBJ2-1,TRBD2
CASTPYGLRTGANVLTF,TRBV7-2,TRBJ2-6,NA
CASSSYTEAFF,TRBV7-9,TRBJ1-1,NA
CASALELRDYEQYF,TRBV5-1,TRBJ2-7,NA
CASSLDRANEQFF,TRBV7-3,TRBJ2-1,TRBD1
CASLREGVAPGELFF,TRBV19,TRBJ2-2,NA
CATCLGTGFYEQYF,TRBV28,TRBJ2-7,NA
CASNEDRANTGELFF,TRBV2,TRBJ2-2,NA
CASLDTDTDTQYF,TRBV10-3,TRBJ2-3,NA
CSLQGDQPQHF,TRBV20-1,TRBJ1-5,NA
CASSVQGTSQYF,TRBV19,TRBJ2-5,NA
CASSPGSSGDGETQYF,TRBV18,TRBJ2-5,TRBD2
CASSVSGAFSGTGELFF,TRBV9,TRBJ2-2,NA
CASSLGQGIQYF,TRBV7-9,TRBJ2-4,TRBD1
CASSIRGDSPLHF,TRBV19,TRBJ1-6,TRBD1
CAWGLTGDNEQYF,TRBV30,TRBJ2-7,TRBD1
CASSLDGEQYF,TRBV5-1,TRBJ2-7,NA
CASTLVGTAYNEQFF,TRBV27,TRBJ2-1,TRBD1
CASSLTTSGNQPQHF,TRBV5-6,TRBJ1-5,NA
CASSQRTGTQYEQYF,TRBV14,TRBJ2-7,TRBD1
CASKGTGTTGELFF,TRBV2,TRBJ2-2,TRBD1
CASLESATYNSPLHF,TRBV2,TRBJ1-6,NA
CASSVLLWGQYNEQFF,TRBV6-1,TRBJ2-1,NA
CASKAGAYNEQFF,TRBV6-5,TRBJ2-1,NA
CASSLKPLGSLAEDTQYF,TRBV7-3,TRBJ2-3,NA
CASSQDAGFSEAFF,TRBV3-1/TRBV3-2,TRBJ1-1,NA
CASSSRADATNEKLFF,TRBV28,TRBJ1-4,NA
CASSQFLSGANVLTF,TRBV6-5,TRBJ2-6,NA
CASSLSWGNSYEQYF,TRBV27,TRBJ2-7,NA
CASSLGVNYGYTF,TRBV27,TRBJ1-2,NA
CASSFRGPSGGELFF,TRBV6-6,TRBJ2-2,NA
CASSSDSVRAGYTF,TRBV7-2,TRBJ1-2,NA
CASSSFPGQGANEQFF,TRBV7-9,TRBJ2-1,TRBD1
CASRKDRGYNGYTF,TRBV6-6,TRBJ1-2,TRBD1
CASSRLQGGSYEQYF,TRBV6-5,TRBJ2-7,NA
CASIPQAGTAAYEQYF,TRBV6-4,TRBJ2-7,TRBD1
CASKRGGGTEAFF,TRBV3-1/TRBV3-2,TRBJ1-1,NA
CAIAGRVQETQYF,TRBV10-3,TRBJ2-5,NA
CATSDFGEQYF,TRBV24-1,TRBJ2-7,NA
CASSYVGGGAGETQYF,TRBV6-2/TRBV6-3,TRBJ2-5,TRBD2
CASHLTEAFF,TRBV2,TRBJ1-1,NA
CASSPGQTYGYTF,TRBV7-2,TRBJ1-2,TRBD1
CASSSRQGGTGELFF,TRBV5-4,TRBJ2-2,NA